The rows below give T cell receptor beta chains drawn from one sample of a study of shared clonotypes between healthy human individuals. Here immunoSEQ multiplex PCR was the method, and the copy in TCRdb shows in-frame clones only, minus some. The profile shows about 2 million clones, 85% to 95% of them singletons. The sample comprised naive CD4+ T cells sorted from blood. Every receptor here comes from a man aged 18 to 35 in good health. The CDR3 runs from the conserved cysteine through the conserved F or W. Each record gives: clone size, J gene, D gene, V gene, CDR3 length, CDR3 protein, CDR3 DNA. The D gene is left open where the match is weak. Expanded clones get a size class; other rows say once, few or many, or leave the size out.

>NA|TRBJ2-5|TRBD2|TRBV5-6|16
CASSRPGLVWEETQYF
TGTGCCAGCAGCCGACCGGGACTAGTGTGGGAGGAGACCCAGTACTTC
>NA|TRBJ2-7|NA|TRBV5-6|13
CASSLDRYYEQYF
TGTGCCAGCAGCTTGGACCGGTACTACGAGCAGTACTTC
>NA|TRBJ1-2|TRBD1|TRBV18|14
CASSPDRGNYGYTF
TGTGCCAGCTCACCGGACAGGGGTAACTATGGCTACACCTTC
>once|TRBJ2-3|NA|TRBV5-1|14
CASSLDRFTDTQYF
TGCGCCAGCAGCTTAGACAGGTTTACAGATACGCAGTATTTT
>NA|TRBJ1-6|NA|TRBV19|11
CASSNNSPLHF
TGTGCCAGTAGTAATAATTCACCCCTCCACTTT
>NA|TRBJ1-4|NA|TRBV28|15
CASSFPHGLGEKLFF
TGTGCCAGCAGTTTCCCCCACGGCCTAGGAGAAAAACTGTTTTTT
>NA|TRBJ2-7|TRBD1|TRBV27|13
CASSPTGLSEQYF
TGTGCCAGCAGCCCGACAGGGCTGAGCGAGCAGTACTTC
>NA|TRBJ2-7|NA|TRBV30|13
CAWSEDSPYEQYF
TGTGCCTGGAGTGAGGACAGCCCCTACGAGCAGTACTTC
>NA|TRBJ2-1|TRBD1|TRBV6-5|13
CASSRTGYNEQFF
TGTGCCAGCAGTCGGACAGGATACAATGAGCAGTTCTTC
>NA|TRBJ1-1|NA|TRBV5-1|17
CASSLAWGHIMNTEAFF
TGCGCCAGCAGCTTGGCCTGGGGACACATCATGAACACTGAAGCTTTCTTT
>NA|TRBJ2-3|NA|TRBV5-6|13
CASRAVGTDTQYF
TGTGCCAGCAGGGCAGTCGGCACAGATACGCAGTATTTT
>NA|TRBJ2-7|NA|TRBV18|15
CASSPQGPLSYEQYF
TGTGCCAGCTCACCACAGGGGCCGCTTTCCTACGAGCAGTACTTC
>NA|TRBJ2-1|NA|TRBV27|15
CASTRTGNPYNEQFF
TGTGCCAGCACGAGGACGGGTAATCCCTACAATGAGCAGTTCTTC
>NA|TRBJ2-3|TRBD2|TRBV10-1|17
CASSEIGLAGGRDTQYF
TGCGCCAGCAGTGAGATCGGACTAGCGGGGGGGAGAGATACGCAGTATTTT
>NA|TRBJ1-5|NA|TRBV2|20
CASSERFSHYAGQHNQPQHF
TGTGCCAGCAGTGAGCGGTTTAGCCATTACGCCGGACAGCACAATCAGCCCCAGCATTTT
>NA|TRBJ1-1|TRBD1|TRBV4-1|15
CASSLPDRGGTEAFF
TGCGCCAGCAGCCTTCCCGACAGGGGCGGCACTGAAGCTTTCTTT
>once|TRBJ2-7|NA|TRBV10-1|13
CASSEDGPYEQYF
TGCGCCAGCAGTGAGGACGGACCCTACGAGCAGTACTTC
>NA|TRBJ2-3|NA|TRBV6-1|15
CASSESASQIYTQYF
TGTGCCAGCAGTGAATCGGCTAGCCAGATTTATACGCAGTATTTT
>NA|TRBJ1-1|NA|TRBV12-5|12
CASGLGGFEAFF
TGTGCTAGTGGTTTAGGGGGATTTGAAGCTTTCTTT
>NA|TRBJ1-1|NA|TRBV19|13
CASSIGRNTEAFF
TGTGCCAGTAGTATAGGGCGTAACACTGAAGCTTTCTTT
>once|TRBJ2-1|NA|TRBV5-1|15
CASSPRGPSYNEQFF
TGCGCCAGCAGCCCGCGGGGGCCTTCCTACAATGAGCAGTTCTTC
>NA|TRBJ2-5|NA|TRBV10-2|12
CASQGLWETQYF
TGCGCCAGTCAGGGCTTGTGGGAGACCCAGTACTTC